Listed below are T cell receptor beta chains from one sample, sequenced in a study of cytomegalovirus exposure and HLA in healthy donors. The assay was immunoSEQ multiplex PCR, and TCRdb's table has in-frame clones only and misses some. The sample data list 100,000 to 150,000 clones. Material for sequencing was PBMCs. Receptors were obtained from a man in his forties in good health and CMV-seronegative. Both conserved end residues are part of each CDR3. The D gene is left open where the match is weak.

TRBD1,TRBJ2-2,TRBV7-7,CASSPRTGSTGELFF,TGTGCTAGCAGCCCCAGGACAGGGAGCACCGGGGAGCTGTTTTTT
-,TRBJ1-1,TRBV5-6,CASSLPGLNTEAFF,TGTGCCAGCAGCTTGCCAGGGTTAAACACTGAAGCTTTCTTT
TRBD1,TRBJ1-2,TRBV28,CASRSGTVYYGYTF,TGTGCCAGCAGGTCCGGGACAGTATACTATGGCTACACCTTC
TRBD1,TRBJ1-3,TRBV30,CAWLQGRSGNTIYF,TGTGCCTGGCTACAGGGGCGCTCTGGAAACACCATATATTTT
-,TRBJ1-1,TRBV7-9,CASSRLTGSETEAFF,TGTGCCAGCAGCAGACTCACAGGGTCTGAGACTGAAGCTTTCTTT
-,TRBJ2-2,TRBV5-1,CASSFQGSRELFF,TGCGCCAGCAGCTTTCAGGGTTCCAGGGAGCTGTTTTTT
TRBD1,TRBJ1-1,TRBV28,CASSPRGLSTEAFF,TGTGCCAGCAGCCCCAGGGGGCTCAGCACTGAAGCTTTCTTT
-,TRBJ1-2,TRBV4-1,CASSPGEGVNYGYTF,TGCGCCAGCAGCCCAGGGGAGGGAGTTAACTATGGCTACACCTTC
-,TRBJ1-1,TRBV6-1,CAARGGAPEAFF,TGTGCCGCCCGCGGGGGCGCTCCTGAAGCTTTCTTT
-,TRBJ2-5,TRBV6-6,CASSLRRETQYF,TGTGCCAGCAGTTTGCGGAGGGAGACCCAGTACTTC
-,TRBJ2-7,TRBV27,CASRPSGYTGYEQYF,TGTGCCAGCAGGCCCTCGGGGTACACCGGCTACGAGCAGTACTTC
TRBD2,TRBJ2-1,TRBV5-1,CASRYGTTNEQFF,TGCGCCAGCAGATACGGGACTACCAATGAGCAGTTCTTC
TRBD1,TRBJ2-7,TRBV28,CASSLAAGGFSYEQYF,TGTGCCAGCAGTTTAGCCGCAGGGGGATTCTCCTACGAGCAGTACTTC
TRBD1,TRBJ1-3,TRBV5-6,CASSLGGGRFSGNTIYF,TGTGCCAGCAGCTTGGGAGGGGGCCGTTTCTCTGGAAACACCATATATTTT
TRBD1,TRBJ1-1,TRBV7-6,CASSSQQGPGNTEAFF,TGTGCCAGCAGCTCTCAACAGGGGCCCGGGAACACTGAAGCTTTCTTT
-,TRBJ2-7,TRBV21-1,CASSMSSYEQYF,TGTGCCAGCAGCATGAGCTCCTACGAGCAGTACTTC
-,TRBJ2-2,TRBV10-2,CASSEVELVNTGELFF,TGCGCCAGCAGTGAGGTAGAACTAGTGAACACCGGGGAGCTGTTTTTT
TRBD2,TRBJ2-4,TRBV30,CAWARGDLGRNIQYF,TGTGCCTGGGCACGGGGGGACCTCGGACGGAACATTCAGTACTTC
-,TRBJ1-4,TRBV27,CASSPRSRANEKLFF,TGTGCCAGCAGTCCCCGGTCACGGGCTAATGAAAAACTGTTTTTT
TRBD2,TRBJ2-3,TRBV9,CASSPRLSGSYDTQYF,TGTGCCAGCAGCCCCAGACTCAGCGGGAGTTATGATACGCAGTATTTT
TRBD1,TRBJ2-3,TRBV5-4,CASSLGGQGADTQYF,TGTGCCAGCAGCTTGGGGGGACAGGGGGCAGATACGCAGTATTTT
TRBD1,TRBJ2-1,TRBV7-8,CASMGTDEQFF,TGTGCCAGCATGGGGACAGATGAGCAGTTCTTC
-,TRBJ1-3,TRBV5-4,CASSLGPTFPIYF,TGTGCCAGCAGCTTGGGTCCGACTTTCCCCATATATTTT
-,TRBJ1-5,TRBV7-2,CASSLGPGQPQHF,TGTGCCAGCAGCTTGGGGCCGGGTCAGCCCCAGCATTTT
-,TRBJ1-2,TRBV6-1,CASRDLDRTYGYTF,TGTGCCAGCCGAGACCTTGACAGAACCTATGGCTACACCTTC
-,TRBJ2-6,TRBV11-3,CASSQGWGSRANVLTF,TGTGCCAGCAGCCAGGGGTGGGGGAGTAGGGCCAACGTCCTGACTTTC
TRBD2,TRBJ2-5,TRBV5-1,CASSLTWGGGPRETQYF,TGCGCCAGCAGCTTGACCTGGGGGGGAGGGCCCCGGGAGACCCAGTACTTC
TRBD1,TRBJ2-7,TRBV5-6,CASSFPGGPSYEQYF,TGTGCCAGCAGCTTCCCAGGGGGCCCCTCCTACGAGCAGTACTTC
TRBD1,TRBJ1-5,TRBV6-5,CASSRGQGNQPQHF,TGTGCCAGCAGTAGGGGACAGGGAAATCAGCCCCAGCATTTT
TRBD2,TRBJ2-3,TRBV6-1,CASSEGGGRSDTQYF,TGTGCCAGCAGTGAAGGAGGCGGGAGGTCAGATACGCAGTATTTT
TRBD1,TRBJ2-7,TRBV28,CASSPPSGQGAYEQYF,TGTGCCAGCAGCCCACCCTCGGGACAGGGGGCATACGAGCAGTACTTC
TRBD2,TRBJ2-7,TRBV7-2,CASSLGGLAGVREQYF,TGTGCCAGCAGCTTAGGGGGACTAGCGGGAGTAAGGGAGCAGTACTTC
TRBD2,TRBJ2-1,TRBV13,CASSLFKREGHEQFF,TGTGCCAGCAGCTTATTTAAGCGGGAGGGCCACGAGCAGTTCTTC
TRBD1,TRBJ2-7,TRBV9,CASSLEWTGYEQYF,TGTGCCAGCAGCTTAGAATGGACAGGCTACGAGCAGTACTTC
TRBD2,TRBJ2-2,TRBV5-1,CASSLVLAGGAGELFF,TGCGCCAGCAGCTTGGTTCTAGCGGGAGGGGCCGGGGAGCTGTTTTTT
TRBD1,TRBJ1-1,TRBV6-1,CASSPRTGENTEAFF,TGTGCCAGCAGTCCGCGGACAGGGGAGAACACTGAAGCTTTCTTT
TRBD2,TRBJ2-1,TRBV6-5,CASSPGTSAYNEQFF,TGTGCCAGCAGTCCCGGGACTAGCGCTTACAATGAGCAGTTCTTC
-,TRBJ2-7,TRBV11-2,CASSLTGPSYEQYF,TGTGCCAGCAGCTTAACAGGGCCTTCGTACGAGCAGTACTTC
TRBD1,TRBJ1-1,TRBV28,CASSWDSLYEAFF,TGTGCCAGCAGTTGGGACAGCCTCTATGAAGCTTTCTTT
TRBD1,TRBJ2-3,TRBV2,CASVYRGPAVDTQYF,TGTGCCAGCGTCTACAGGGGGCCAGCGGTAGATACGCAGTATTTT
TRBD1,TRBJ1-5,TRBV10-3,CAISATGDSQPQHF,TGTGCCATCAGTGCAACAGGGGATAGTCAGCCCCAGCATTTT
TRBD1,TRBJ1-4,TRBV7-9,CASSSGQGYEKLFF,TGTGCCAGCAGCTCCGGACAGGGGTATGAAAAACTGTTTTTT
TRBD1,TRBJ2-3,TRBV27,CASSPHRGLDTDTQYF,TGTGCCAGCAGTCCCCACAGGGGGCTAGACACAGATACGCAGTATTTT
-,TRBJ1-2,TRBV10-2,CASQRAGQIDLGGYTF,TGCGCCAGTCAACGCGCTGGACAGATAGATCTTGGGGGCTACACCTTC
TRBD1,TRBJ2-3,TRBV6-5,CASKDRGLGTDTQYF,TGTGCCAGCAAGGACAGGGGGCTGGGCACAGATACGCAGTATTTT
-,TRBJ1-2,TRBV4-3,CASSQDPRRGYTF,TGCGCCAGCAGCCAAGACCCCAGGAGGGGCTACACCTTC
TRBD2,TRBJ2-5,TRBV11-3,CASSFSGTSPSETQYF,TGTGCCAGCAGCTTCTCCGGGACTAGCCCCTCGGAGACCCAGTACTTC
TRBD2,TRBJ2-2,TRBV5-4,CASSADRGGTGELFF,TGTGCCAGCAGCGCGGACCGCGGGGGAACCGGGGAGCTGTTTTTT